What follows are 16 T cell receptor beta chains derived from one specimen sequenced in a study of blood T cell repertoires in COVID-19. This table comes from immunoSEQ multiplex PCR, and its TCRdb copy is limited to in-frame clones, with some not included. The sample gives a few hundred thousand clones, over 80% of which show up once; about 4.8% is in the top ten. The sequencing input was PBMCs or T cells enriched from blood (not recorded which). The receptors here all came from a woman in her 50s who had recovered from COVID-19.

V gene TRBV19 combines with J gene TRBJ1-1, with D uncertain. The V gene's germline CDR1 is LNHDA and CDR2 SQIVND (reference sequence). Between the trimmed V and J ends, which lost 7 bases and 1 base, there was a span of 10 bases. The CDR3 sequence is 13 residues long. CDR3 amino acids: CASTPTKNTEAFF. CDR3 sequence (DNA): TGTGCCAGTACCCCTACTAAGAACACTGAAGCTTTCTTT.

The chain employs TRBV19 and TRBJ1-5; 10 bases match TRBD1. Germline lookup yields CDR1 LNHDA and CDR2 SQIVND (reference sequence). The CDR3 spans 17 residues. The ends lost 5 bases at V and 1 base at J; junction bases unmatched: 8. CDR3 bases: TGTGCCAGTAGTGCGGGACAGGGGAGAGGGAGCAATCAGCCCCAGCATTTT. As protein: CASSAGQGRGSNQPQHF. Filled out from reference TRBV19 and TRBJ1-5, the complete variable domain reads DGGITQSPKYLFRKEGQNVTLSCEQNLNHDAMYWYRQDPGQGLRLIYYSQIVNDFQKGDIAEGYSVSREKKESFPLTVTSAQKNPTAFYLCASSAGQGRGSNQPQHFGDGTRLSIL.

V is TRBV5-5 and J is TRBJ1-1; D might be TRBD1 (6 bases). The V and J ends lost 4 bases and 3 bases respectively, with 16 bases between them. This CDR3 is built from 15 residues. Germline V gene sequence: CDR1 SGHKS, CDR2 YYEKEE (reference sequence). The CDR3 is CASSGLTGLDTEAFF. The CDR3 DNA reads as TGTGCCAGCAGCGGCCTAACAGGGCTCGACACTGAAGCTTTCTTT.

The J gene is TRBJ2-3, the V gene TRBV9; 9 nucleotides align to TRBD1. The CDR3 totals 16 residues. Per the germline V gene, CDR1 is SGDLS and CDR2 is YYNGEE. Losses at the gene ends were 4 bases for V and 3 bases for J; bases not matched to a gene: 9. Here the CDR3 reads CASSIKGGQGTDTQYF. The DNA of the CDR3 is TGTGCCAGCAGCATCAAAGGGGGACAGGGAACAGATACGCAGTATTTT.

The chain is built from TRBV6-2 or TRBV6-3 and TRBJ2-1, with D tentatively TRBD2 (5 bases). Germline loops: CDR1 MNHEY, CDR2 SVGEGT. The V end lost 0 bases, the J end lost 0 bases, and 9 bases lay between the germline ends. The CDR3 is 16 amino acids. The CDR3, as DNA: TGTGCCAGCAGTTACTCGATAGGGAGCTCCTACAATGAGCAGTTCTTC. It encodes CASSYSIGSSYNEQFF.

J is TRBJ2-7 and V is TRBV5-1; perhaps TRBD1 as D (6 bases). This CDR3 is 14 amino acids long. V was shortened by 1 base and J by 2 bases, with 10 bases between the two germline ends. The germline CDR1 and CDR2 sequences are SGHRS and YFSETQ. The CDR3 region is CASSLSGQAYEQYF. The CDR3 DNA sequence: TGCGCCAGCAGCTTGTCGGGACAAGCCTACGAGCAGTACTTC.

On this clone itself: One end of the junction is discordant with germline, which a read error may explain. V gene TRBV12-5 combines with J gene TRBJ1-6; D not certain. This CDR3 spans 11 amino acids. Germline CDR1 LGHNT, CDR2 FRNRAP. This chain's CDR3 is CASGISTPTFF. CDR3 DNA sequence: TGTGCTAGTGGCATATCAACCCCGACTTTCTTT.

The V call is TRBV10-3, the J call TRBJ2-7; 8 nucleotides agree with TRBD2. CDR3 length equals 14 residues. The germline V gene has CDR1 ENHRY and CDR2 SYGVKD. After removal of 6 bases from V and 2 bases from J, the junction contained 6 bases not matched to a gene. This CDR3 reads CAIRKRETAYEQYF. DNA of the CDR3: TGTGCCATCAGGAAGCGGGAGACGGCCTACGAGCAGTACTTC.

This chain connects TRBV3-1 (or the pseudogene TRBV3-2) to TRBJ1-1; 7 bases agree with TRBD1. Germline values: CDR1 LGHDT, CDR2 YNNKEL (reference sequence). V was pared by 0 bases and J by 1 base, with 2 bases of the junction left unmatched. The CDR3 extends over 15 amino acids. CDR3 in amino acids: CASSQETGKNTEAFF. The DNA of the CDR3 is TGTGCCAGCAGCCAAGAGACAGGGAAGAACACTGAAGCTTTCTTT.

The CDR3 DNA reads as TGCGCCAGCAGCCATGGGCAGGGGTCTGGGGAGCAGTACTTC. It codes for CASSHGQGSGEQYF. The J gene is TRBJ2-7, the V gene TRBV4-1; tentative D call: TRBD1 (6 bases). The CDR3 totals 14 residues. V was pared by 3 bases and J by 7 bases, with 16 bases between. Germline V gene lookup returns CDR1 MGHRA and CDR2 YSYEKL.

Only a few counts were recorded for this clone. V and J are TRBV7-2 and TRBJ2-1; TRBD1 is a possible D gene (6 bases). In germline, CDR1 is SGHTA, CDR2 FQGNSA. V lost 3 bases to trimming and J lost 3 bases, with 9 bases between them. There are 14 residues in the CDR3. CDR3 residues: CASSLQGIYNEQFF. CDR3 DNA: TGTGCCAGCAGCTTGCAGGGGATCTACAATGAGCAGTTCTTC.

The gene calls are TRBV6-5 and TRBJ1-2; 10 nucleotides line up with TRBD1. V was pared by 6 bases and J by 5 bases, with 6 bases of the junction left unmatched. This CDR3 has 14 residues. Germline values: CDR1 MNHEY, CDR2 SVGAGI. CDR3 in amino acids: CASRTTGGAYGYTF. CDR3 DNA sequence: TGTGCCAGCAGGACGACAGGGGGCGCTTATGGCTACACCTTC.

Notes on this clone: The sample contains more than one DNA sequence encoding this CDR3. This chain uses TRBV18 with TRBJ1-5; 7 bases are shared with TRBD1. The V gene end was trimmed by 3 bases and the J gene end by 2 bases; junction bases not matched to a gene: 1. CDR3 length: 14 residues. CDR1 and CDR2 (germline): KGHSH, LQKENI. Here the CDR3 reads CASSPGTGNQPQHF. In nucleotides, the CDR3 is TGTGCCAGCTCACCTGGGACAGGCAATCAGCCCCAGCATTTT.

J is TRBJ2-3 and V is TRBV7-3; 9 bases match TRBD1. V shed 2 bases and J 5 bases; nucleotides not matched to a gene: 8. Germline CDR1 reads SGHTA; CDR2 reads FQGTGA. This CDR3 has 16 residues. Here the CDR3 reads CASSLSRDRVRDTQYF. CDR3 sequence (DNA): TGTGCCAGCAGCTTATCGCGGGACAGGGTCAGAGATACGCAGTATTTT.

The chain couples TRBV30 to TRBJ2-7, with TRBD1 matching 7 bases. The ends lost 0 bases at V and 6 bases at J; junction bases unmatched: 5. Germline loops: CDR1 GTSNPN, CDR2 SVGIG (reference sequence). The CDR3 extends over 13 amino acids. The CDR3 DNA sequence: TGTGCCTGGAGTGTACGCAGGGGGTCCGAGCAGTACTTC. Translation gives CAWSVRRGSEQYF.

This sequence joins TRBV5-3 and TRBJ2-3; 8 bases agree with TRBD2. TRBV5-3 is an ORF, with its function uncertain. CDR3 length: 16 amino acids. Trimming took 4 bases from V and 2 from J; bases not matched to a gene: 9. The CDR3, as DNA: TGTGCCAGAAGCAGGCCCCCGGGAGGGAACACAGATACGCAGTATTTT. Translated, it gives CARSRPPGGNTDTQYF.